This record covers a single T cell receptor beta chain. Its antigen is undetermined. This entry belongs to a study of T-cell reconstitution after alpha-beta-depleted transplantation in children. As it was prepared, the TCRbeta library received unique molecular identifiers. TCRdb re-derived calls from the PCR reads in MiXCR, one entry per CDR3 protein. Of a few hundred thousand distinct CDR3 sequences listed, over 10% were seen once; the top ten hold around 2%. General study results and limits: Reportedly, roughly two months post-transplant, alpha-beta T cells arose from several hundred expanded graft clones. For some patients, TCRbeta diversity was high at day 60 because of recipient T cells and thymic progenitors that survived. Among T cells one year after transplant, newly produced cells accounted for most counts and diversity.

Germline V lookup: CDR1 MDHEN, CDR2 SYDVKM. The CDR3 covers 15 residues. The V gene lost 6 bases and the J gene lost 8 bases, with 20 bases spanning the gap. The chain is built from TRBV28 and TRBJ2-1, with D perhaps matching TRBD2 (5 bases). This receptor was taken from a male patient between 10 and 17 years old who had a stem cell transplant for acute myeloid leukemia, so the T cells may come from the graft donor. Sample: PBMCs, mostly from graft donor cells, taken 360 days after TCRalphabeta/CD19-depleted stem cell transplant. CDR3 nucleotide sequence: TGTGCCAGCAGGTTCATCCGCCTAGCACAAGATGAGCAGTTCTTC. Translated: CASRFIRLAQDEQFF.